These T cell receptor beta chains were read from a single sample in a study of cytomegalovirus exposure and HLA in healthy donors. Measured with immunoSEQ multiplex PCR; TCRdb has only the in-frame clones, and not every one. Of under 300,000 clones listed, roughly four fifths are singletons. Sequencing used PBMCs. Receptors originate from a woman aged 60-75 years in good health and CMV-seropositive. Each CDR3 is given with its conserved first and last residue. The order of the fields is J gene, clone size, D gene, V gene, CDR3 DNA, CDR3 protein. D genes are given only for firm matches. The listing skips clone size in some rows; elsewhere it reads once, few, many or a size class.

j_gene: TRBJ1-3; abundance: NA; d_gene: NA; v_gene: TRBV6-1; CDR3nt: TGTGCCAGCAGTGAAGGAGGAGGTGGAAACACCATATATTTT; CDR3aa: CASSEGGGGNTIYF
j_gene: TRBJ1-1; abundance: NA; d_gene: NA; v_gene: TRBV15; CDR3nt: TGTGCCACCAGCCTATCCCAGGGGCCGAACACTGAAGCTTTCTTT; CDR3aa: CATSLSQGPNTEAFF
j_gene: TRBJ2-5; abundance: NA; d_gene: TRBD1; v_gene: TRBV7-7; CDR3nt: TGTGCCAGCAGCTTAACCCTACAGGGGACCGCAGAGACCCAGTACTTC; CDR3aa: CASSLTLQGTAETQYF
j_gene: TRBJ2-1; abundance: NA; d_gene: NA; v_gene: TRBV19; CDR3nt: TGTGCCAGTAGTGAAGAGGGGGGGATAAGCTCCTACAATGAGCAGTTCTTC; CDR3aa: CASSEEGGISSYNEQFF
j_gene: TRBJ2-1; abundance: NA; d_gene: NA; v_gene: TRBV25-1; CDR3nt: TGTGCCAGCAAAGGGGCAATTGAGCAGTTCTTC; CDR3aa: CASKGAIEQFF
j_gene: TRBJ1-5; abundance: NA; d_gene: TRBD1; v_gene: TRBV6-1; CDR3nt: TGTGCCAGCAGTGAAGTGACAGGGAGTGATCAGCCCCAGCATTTT; CDR3aa: CASSEVTGSDQPQHF
j_gene: TRBJ2-7; abundance: NA; d_gene: TRBD2; v_gene: TRBV6-1; CDR3nt: TGTGCCAGCTACACTAGCGGGAGGCTCTACGAGCAGTACTTC; CDR3aa: CASYTSGRLYEQYF
j_gene: TRBJ2-5; abundance: NA; d_gene: TRBD2; v_gene: TRBV5-1; CDR3nt: TGCGCCAGCAGCTCCCTTAGCGGGAGCCAAGAGACCCAGTACTTC; CDR3aa: CASSSLSGSQETQYF
j_gene: TRBJ2-7; abundance: NA; d_gene: TRBD2; v_gene: TRBV5-1; CDR3nt: TGCGCCAGCAGCAAGGGACTAGCAGTTTACGAGCAGTACTTC; CDR3aa: CASSKGLAVYEQYF
j_gene: TRBJ2-3; abundance: NA; d_gene: TRBD2; v_gene: TRBV2; CDR3nt: TGTGCCAGCAGCAACGAGCGGGAGGGTAGAGATACGCAGTATTTT; CDR3aa: CASSNEREGRDTQYF
j_gene: TRBJ2-2; abundance: NA; d_gene: TRBD2; v_gene: TRBV5-1; CDR3nt: TGCGCCAGCAGCTTGGAGTCTAGCGGTACCGGGGAGCTGTTTTTT; CDR3aa: CASSLESSGTGELFF
j_gene: TRBJ2-7; abundance: NA; d_gene: NA; v_gene: TRBV7-9; CDR3nt: TGTGCCAGCAGCCCCAGGGGAACAGGATCCTACGAGCAGTACTTC; CDR3aa: CASSPRGTGSYEQYF
j_gene: TRBJ2-2; abundance: few; d_gene: TRBD1; v_gene: TRBV11-2; CDR3nt: TGTGCCAGCAGCTTAGGACAGGGTTTGGGGGAGCTGTTTTTT; CDR3aa: CASSLGQGLGELFF
j_gene: TRBJ2-7; abundance: NA; d_gene: NA; v_gene: TRBV7-2; CDR3nt: TGTGCCAGCAGCGCCGGGACTTGGCTGGGGGAGCAGTACTTC; CDR3aa: CASSAGTWLGEQYF
j_gene: TRBJ2-1; abundance: few; d_gene: NA; v_gene: TRBV11-3; CDR3nt: TGTGCCAGCAGCACCCAACTAGAAAATGAGCAGTTCTTC; CDR3aa: CASSTQLENEQFF
j_gene: TRBJ1-5; abundance: once; d_gene: NA; v_gene: TRBV30; CDR3nt: TGTGCCTGGAGCCCCATCGAGGGAAATCAGCCCCAGCATTTT; CDR3aa: CAWSPIEGNQPQHF
j_gene: TRBJ2-1; abundance: once; d_gene: NA; v_gene: TRBV10-3; CDR3nt: TGTGCCATCAGTGATTTTTTCCAGCGAAGGAGCTCCTACAATGAGCAGTTCTTC; CDR3aa: CAISDFFQRRSSYNEQFF
j_gene: TRBJ1-2; abundance: NA; d_gene: TRBD1; v_gene: TRBV6-5; CDR3nt: TGTGCCAGCAGCCGACAGGGAAACTATGGCTACACCTTC; CDR3aa: CASSRQGNYGYTF
j_gene: TRBJ1-4; abundance: NA; d_gene: NA; v_gene: TRBV18; CDR3nt: TGTGCCAGCTCACCAAGAGAGGGCGGCGAAAAACTGTTTTTT; CDR3aa: CASSPREGGEKLFF
j_gene: TRBJ1-4; abundance: NA; d_gene: TRBD1; v_gene: TRBV29-1; CDR3nt: TGCAGCGCAGGGACAGGGCGTGAAAAACTGTTTTTT; CDR3aa: CSAGTGREKLFF
j_gene: TRBJ1-2; abundance: NA; d_gene: NA; v_gene: TRBV18; CDR3nt: TGTGCCAGCTCCCAGGATCTCTACTATGGCTACACCTTC; CDR3aa: CASSQDLYYGYTF
j_gene: TRBJ2-3; abundance: few; d_gene: TRBD2; v_gene: TRBV6-1; CDR3nt: TGTGCCAGCAGTGAACGGCTAGCGGGAACGCTACTAGGTACGCAGTATTTT; CDR3aa: CASSERLAGTLLGTQYF
j_gene: TRBJ2-2; abundance: NA; d_gene: NA; v_gene: TRBV5-4; CDR3nt: TGTGCCAGCAGCTTGGCCGTACCCTCGGGCGGGGAGCTGTTTTTT; CDR3aa: CASSLAVPSGGELFF
j_gene: TRBJ2-3; abundance: NA; d_gene: NA; v_gene: TRBV27; CDR3nt: TGTGCCAGCTCAGTAGGGGGAGATACGCAGTATTTT; CDR3aa: CASSVGGDTQYF
j_gene: TRBJ2-1; abundance: once; d_gene: TRBD1; v_gene: TRBV7-3; CDR3nt: TGTGCCAGCAGTTTAACCGGGACAGGGGTGGGTGAGCAGTTCTTC; CDR3aa: CASSLTGTGVGEQFF
j_gene: TRBJ2-7; abundance: NA; d_gene: TRBD1; v_gene: TRBV5-4; CDR3nt: TGTGCCAGCAGCTACAGGGGGCTACCCTACGAGCAGTACTTC; CDR3aa: CASSYRGLPYEQYF